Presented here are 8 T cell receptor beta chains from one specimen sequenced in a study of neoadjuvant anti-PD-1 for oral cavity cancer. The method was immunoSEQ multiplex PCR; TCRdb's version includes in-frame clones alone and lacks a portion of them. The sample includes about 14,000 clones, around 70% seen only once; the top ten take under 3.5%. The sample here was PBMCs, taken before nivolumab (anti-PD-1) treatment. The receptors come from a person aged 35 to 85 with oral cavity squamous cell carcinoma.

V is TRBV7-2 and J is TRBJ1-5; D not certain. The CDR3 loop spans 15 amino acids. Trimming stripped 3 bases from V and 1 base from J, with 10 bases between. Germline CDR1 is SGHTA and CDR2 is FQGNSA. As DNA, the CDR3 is TGTGCCAGCAGCTTTGTGTCACAGAGCAATCAGCCCCAGCATTTT. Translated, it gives CASSFVSQSNQPQHF.

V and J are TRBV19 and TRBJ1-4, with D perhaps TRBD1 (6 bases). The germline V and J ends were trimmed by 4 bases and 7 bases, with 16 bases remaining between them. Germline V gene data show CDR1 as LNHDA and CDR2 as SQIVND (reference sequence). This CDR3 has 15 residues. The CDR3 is CASSNTGTMSEKLFF. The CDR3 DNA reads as TGTGCCAGTAGTAACACAGGGACAATGAGTGAAAAACTGTTTTTT.

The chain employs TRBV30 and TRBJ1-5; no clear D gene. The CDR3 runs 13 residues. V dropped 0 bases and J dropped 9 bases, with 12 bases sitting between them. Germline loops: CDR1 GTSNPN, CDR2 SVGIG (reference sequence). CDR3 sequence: CAWSVEVPGPQHF. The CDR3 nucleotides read TGTGCCTGGAGTGTGGAGGTACCGGGGCCCCAGCATTTT.

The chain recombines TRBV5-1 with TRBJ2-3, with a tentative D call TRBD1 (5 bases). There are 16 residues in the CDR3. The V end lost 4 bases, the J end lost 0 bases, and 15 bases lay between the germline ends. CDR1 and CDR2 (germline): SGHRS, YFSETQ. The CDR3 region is CASSRTPDTSTDTQYF. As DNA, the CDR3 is TGCGCCAGCAGCCGAACCCCGGACACAAGCACAGATACGCAGTATTTT.

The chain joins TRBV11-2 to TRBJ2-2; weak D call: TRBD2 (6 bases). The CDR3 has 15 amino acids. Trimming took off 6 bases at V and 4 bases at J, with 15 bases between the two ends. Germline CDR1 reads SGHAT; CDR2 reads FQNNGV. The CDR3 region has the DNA TGTGCCAGCAGTAGACGACTAGTGGGCACCGGGGAGCTGTTTTTT. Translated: CASSRRLVGTGELFF.

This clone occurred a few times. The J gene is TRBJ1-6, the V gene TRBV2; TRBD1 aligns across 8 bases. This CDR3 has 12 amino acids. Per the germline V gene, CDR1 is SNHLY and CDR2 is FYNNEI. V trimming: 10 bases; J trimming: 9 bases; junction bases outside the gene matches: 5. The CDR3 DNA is TGTGCCAAACAGGGGGGGGGTTCACCCCTCCACTTT. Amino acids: CAKQGGGSPLHF.

This CDR3 reads CASNAWTGGGEQYF. The CDR3 DNA is TGCGCCAGCAATGCCTGGACAGGGGGTGGCGAGCAGTACTTC. V and J are TRBV10-1 and TRBJ2-7, with 10 bases fitting TRBD1. CDR1 WNHNN and CDR2 SYGVQD come from the germline V gene (reference sequence). V was clipped by 7 bases and J by 6 bases; unmatched bases: 9. The CDR3 covers 14 residues.

The CDR3: CASSVASGDTGELFF. The CDR3 region has the DNA TGTGCCAGCAGTGTGGCTAGCGGGGACACCGGGGAGCTGTTTTTT. The rearrangement joins TRBV25-1 to TRBJ2-2; TRBD2 agrees at 9 bases. Germline V gene data show CDR1 as MGHDK and CDR2 as SYGVNS. The CDR3 has 15 amino acids. Germline trimming cut 4 bases from V and 3 bases from J; bases unmatched to any gene: 3.